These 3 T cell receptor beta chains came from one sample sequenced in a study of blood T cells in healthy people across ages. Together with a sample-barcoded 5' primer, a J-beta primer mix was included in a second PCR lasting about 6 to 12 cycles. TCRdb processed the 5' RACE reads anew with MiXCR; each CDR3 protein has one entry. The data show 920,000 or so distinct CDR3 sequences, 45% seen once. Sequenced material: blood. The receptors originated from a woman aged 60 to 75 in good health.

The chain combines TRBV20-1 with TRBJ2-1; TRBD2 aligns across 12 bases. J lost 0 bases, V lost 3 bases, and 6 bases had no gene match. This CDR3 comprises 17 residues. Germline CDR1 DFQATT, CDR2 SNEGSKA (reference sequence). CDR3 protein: CSASPPTSGSSYNEQFF. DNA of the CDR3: TGCAGTGCTAGTCCCCCGACTAGCGGGAGCTCCTACAATGAGCAGTTCTTC.

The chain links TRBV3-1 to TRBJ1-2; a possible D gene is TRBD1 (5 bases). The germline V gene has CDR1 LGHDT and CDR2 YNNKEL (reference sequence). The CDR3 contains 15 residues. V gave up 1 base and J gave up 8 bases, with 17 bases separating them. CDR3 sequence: CASSQGLRAVEGYTF. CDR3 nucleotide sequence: TGTGCCAGCAGCCAAGGGCTCAGGGCGGTTGAAGGCTACACCTTC.

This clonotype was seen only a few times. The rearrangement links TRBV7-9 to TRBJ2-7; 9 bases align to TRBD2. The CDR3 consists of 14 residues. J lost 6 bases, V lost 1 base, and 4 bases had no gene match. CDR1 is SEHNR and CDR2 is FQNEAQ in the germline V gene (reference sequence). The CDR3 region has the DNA TGTGCCAGCAGCTTAGGGGGACTAGCTATCGAGCAGTACTTC. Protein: CASSLGGLAIEQYF.